This TCR beta chain stems from a study of yellow fever vaccine responses in identical twins. Study results and caveats: Twins' vaccine T cell response reportedly seemed partly convergent, partly personalized.

This CDR3 has 14 amino acids. V was trimmed by 5 bases and J by 2 bases, leaving 12 bases between them. Germline CDR1 reads SGHNT; CDR2 reads YENEEA. On this clonotype itself: Its antigen is as yet unknown.

One entry per CDR3 protein results from TCRdb running MiXCR on the RT-PCR reads. The sample lists more than 15,000 distinct CDR3 sequences, approximately 71% occurring once. This specimen consisted of T cells from blood (PBMCs), unsorted or a sorted subset (not recorded which), obtained before or after yellow fever vaccination (not recorded which). This clonotype originated in a woman under 30 who received the yellow fever vaccine. The chain uses TRBV11-3 and TRBJ2-5; D gene uncertain. The CDR3, as DNA: TGTGCCAGCAGCCACAGACTGGTACAAGAGACCCAGTACTTC. Protein sequence: CASSHRLVQETQYF.